The subject of this entry is one T cell receptor (beta chain). Some clones are missing from TCRdb's copy, which holds only in-frame ones; the method was immunoSEQ multiplex PCR. Seen here are around 100,000 clones, over 70% observed once, and the top ten hold around 16%. This sample was taken from a study of blood T cell repertoires in COVID-19. The overall study: Sample material is recorded as cDNA or gDNA derived from T cells, B-cell-depleted T cells, or PBMCs.

CDR3 length equals 14 residues. Germline loops: CDR1 SGHRS, CDR2 YFSETQ. The V gene lost 3 bases and the J gene lost 3 bases, with 13 bases spanning the gap. The V gene is TRBV5-1, the J gene TRBJ2-7, with D possibly matching TRBD1 (6 bases). This TCR was recovered from a man between 45 and 60 years old with acute or convalescent COVID-19. Sample: peripheral blood. As DNA, the CDR3 is TGCGCCAGCAGCTGGACCACAGGGAACTACGAGCAGTACTTC. This codes for CASSWTTGNYEQYF.